A selection of T cell receptor beta chains follows, all from one sample in a study of blood T cell repertoires in COVID-19. This table comes from immunoSEQ multiplex PCR, and its TCRdb copy is limited to in-frame clones, with some not included. The repertoire holds about 190,000 clones, with under 80% as singletons. The specimen sequenced was PBMCs or T cells enriched from blood (not recorded which). The receptors stem from a woman aged 50 to 60 with acute COVID-19. Both conserved end residues are part of each CDR3. A D gene is named only where the DNA matches it firmly. For some rows the clone size is stated as once, few or many, or as a class when expanded; others skip it.

d_call,clone_size,j_call,v_call,cdr3_aa,cdr3_nt
TRBD1,-,TRBJ1-6,TRBV7-2,CASSLVLTGGASLHF,TGTGCCAGCAGCTTAGTTTTGACAGGGGGCGCTTCCCTCCACTTT
TRBD2,-,TRBJ2-3,TRBV27,CASSHPLAGGQTDTQYF,TGTGCCAGCAGCCATCCCCTAGCGGGGGGGCAGACAGATACGCAGTATTTT
-,-,TRBJ1-2,TRBV5-1,CASSLGQSYGYTF,TGCGCCAGCAGCTTGGGACAGTCCTATGGCTACACCTTC
-,-,TRBJ1-6,TRBV5-1,CASSSLPYNSPLHF,TGCGCCAGCAGCTCCCTCCCCTATAATTCACCCCTCCACTTT
-,-,TRBJ1-3,TRBV18,CASSLYSDTIYF,TGTGCCAGCTCACTTTATTCGGACACCATATATTTT
-,-,TRBJ2-2,TRBV19,CASCRDSNLLGTGELFF,TGTGCCAGTTGCCGGGACTCAAACCTACTAGGCACCGGGGAGCTGTTTTTT
-,-,TRBJ1-2,TRBV5-6,CASSRDNSYGYTF,TGTGCCAGCAGCAGGGACAATAGCTATGGCTACACCTTC
TRBD2,-,TRBJ2-1,TRBV7-9,CASSLVAGGNEQFF,TGTGCCAGCAGCTTAGTCGCGGGGGGCAATGAGCAGTTCTTC
-,-,TRBJ1-1,TRBV19,CASSIGQTRNTEAFF,TGTGCCAGTAGTATAGGGCAGACAAGAAACACTGAAGCTTTCTTT
TRBD1,-,TRBJ1-2,TRBV9,CASSVGTGKHYGYTF,TGTGCCAGCAGCGTAGGGACAGGGAAACACTATGGCTACACCTTC
-,-,TRBJ2-5,TRBV7-2,CASSPPGTGRKTQYF,TGTGCCAGCAGCCCCCCCGGGACTGGCAGGAAGACCCAGTACTTC
-,-,TRBJ1-1,TRBV10-3,CAIRPQMNTEAFF,TGTGCCATCAGGCCACAGATGAACACTGAAGCTTTCTTT
-,-,TRBJ2-1,TRBV28,CASSLTYSYNGEQFF,TGTGCCAGCAGCCTGACTTACTCCTACAATGGTGAGCAGTTCTTC
-,-,TRBJ1-4,TRBV4-3,CASSQEPPGHLDEKLFF,TGCGCCAGCAGCCAAGAACCCCCGGGACACCTGGATGAAAAACTGTTTTTT
-,few,TRBJ1-3,TRBV7-2,CASSLGGAGNTIYF,TGTGCCAGCAGCTTAGGAGGAGCTGGAAACACCATATATTTT
-,-,TRBJ1-3,TRBV6-5,CASSQGYSGNTIYF,TGTGCCAGCAGTCAGGGGTACTCTGGAAACACCATATATTTT
-,-,TRBJ1-2,TRBV6-5,CAASGPREAYGYTF,TGTGCCGCCTCAGGGCCCCGAGAGGCCTATGGCTACACCTTC
TRBD1,-,TRBJ1-2,TRBV7-2,CASSPRTGGGGYTF,TGTGCCAGCAGCCCCCGGACAGGGGGAGGCGGCTACACCTTC
-,-,TRBJ1-5,TRBV5-1,CASSWGDSNQPQHF,TGCGCCAGCAGTTGGGGAGATAGCAATCAGCCCCAGCATTTT
TRBD1,few,TRBJ1-2,TRBV5-4,CASSLFGTGGAAAHSSF,TGTGCCAGCAGCTTGTTCGGGACAGGGGGGGCCGCAGCCCATTCCAGTTTC
-,-,TRBJ1-5,TRBV18,CASSPTVRGPNQPQHF,TGTGCCAGCTCACCGACAGTCAGGGGCCCTAATCAGCCCCAGCATTTT
-,-,TRBJ2-2,TRBV27,CASRRTNTGELFF,TGTGCCAGCAGGAGAACTAACACCGGGGAGCTGTTTTTT
TRBD1,-,TRBJ1-1,TRBV6-4,CASSISGGTEAFF,TGTGCCAGCAGTATTTCAGGGGGAACTGAAGCTTTCTTT
TRBD2,few,TRBJ2-2,TRBV6-5,CASTPSGGMGGELFF,TGTGCCAGCACCCCAAGCGGGGGGATGGGTGGGGAGCTGTTTTTT
-,-,TRBJ2-1,TRBV5-1,CASSLSWAPGSNEQFF,TGCGCCAGCAGCTTGTCTTGGGCGCCCGGTTCGAATGAGCAGTTCTTC
TRBD1,-,TRBJ2-3,TRBV6-5,CASREDRLTDTQYF,TGTGCCAGCAGGGAGGACAGGCTCACAGATACGCAGTATTTT
TRBD2,few,TRBJ2-5,TRBV4-2,CASSRLAGASQETQYF,TGTGCCAGCAGCCGGCTAGCGGGGGCCTCCCAAGAGACCCAGTACTTC
TRBD1,-,TRBJ1-4,TRBV5-1,CASSSQGLNEKLFF,TGCGCCAGCAGCTCACAGGGGCTCAATGAAAAACTGTTTTTT
-,-,TRBJ2-3,TRBV9,CASSVWEVPVTTDTQYF,TGTGCCAGCAGCGTATGGGAGGTCCCGGTGACTACAGATACGCAGTATTTT
-,-,TRBJ1-5,TRBV2,CASRARENQPQHF,TGTGCCAGCAGGGCGAGGGAGAATCAGCCCCAGCATTTT
-,-,TRBJ2-3,TRBV7-9,CASLRRGETDTQYF,TGTGCCAGCCTCAGGAGGGGTGAGACAGATACGCAGTATTTT
TRBD1,-,TRBJ1-6,TRBV19,CASSAGTANSPLHF,TGTGCCAGTAGTGCTGGGACAGCGAATTCACCCCTCCACTTT
-,-,TRBJ2-2,TRBV4-1,CASSQIRKNTGELFF,TGCGCCAGCAGCCAGATCAGAAAGAACACCGGGGAGCTGTTTTTT
TRBD2,-,TRBJ2-1,TRBV18,CASSPGLAGGDEQFF,TGTGCCAGCTCACCCGGACTAGCGGGGGGCGATGAGCAGTTCTTC
-,many,TRBJ1-5,TRBV28,CASSLPGERQPQHF,TGTGCCAGCAGTTTACCAGGGGAACGGCAGCCCCAGCATTTT
TRBD1,-,TRBJ2-4,TRBV5-6,CASSLRTGSPDIQYF,TGTGCCAGCAGCTTAAGGACAGGGTCCCCCGACATTCAGTACTTC
-,-,TRBJ2-5,TRBV12-3/TRBV12-4,CASSSSQETQYF,TGTGCCAGCAGTTCCAGCCAAGAGACCCAGTACTTC
TRBD1,-,TRBJ2-5,TRBV29-1,CSDGDSSRGETQYF,TGCAGCGATGGGGACAGCTCGAGGGGAGAGACCCAGTACTTC